These T cell receptor beta chains were read from a single sample in a study of response to subunit inactivated influenza vaccine. TCRdb redid the calling of the RT-PCR reads with MiXCR, one entry per CDR3 protein. Among about 570,000 distinct CDR3 sequences listed, 11% were seen once. The same specimen was also included in a second study, on T cells expressing NK-cell markers.

Sample: PBMCs from blood, taken on the day of vaccination. The origin of the receptors is a middle-aged man who received an inactivated influenza vaccine. Each CDR3 is given with its conserved first and last residue. Fields, in order: D gene, V gene, clone size, J gene, CDR3 protein, CDR3 DNA. D genes are given only for firm matches. Clone size is stated in some rows and not others, as once, few, many or a class when expanded.

.	TRBV7-3	many	TRBJ2-2	CASRLNTGELFF	TGTGCCAGCAGGTTGAACACCGGGGAGCTGTTTTTT
TRBD2	TRBV25-1	.	TRBJ2-7	CASSEPGRVYEQYF	TGTGCCAGCAGTGAACCGGGGAGGGTTTACGAGCAGTACTTC
.	TRBV4-2	many	TRBJ1-2	CASSPDSWTHGYTF	TGTGCCAGCAGCCCTGACTCCTGGACCCATGGCTACACCTTC
TRBD1	TRBV20-1	many	TRBJ1-1	CSAIEARTGKDEAFF	TGCAGTGCAATAGAAGCAAGGACAGGGAAAGATGAAGCTTTCTTT
.	TRBV5-1	many	TRBJ2-1	CASSLMTEEEQFF	TGCGCCAGCAGCTTGATGACGGAGGAAGAGCAGTTCTTC
TRBD2	TRBV20-1	.	TRBJ2-3	CSARRLAGNPDTQYF	TGCAGTGCTAGAAGACTAGCGGGGAACCCAGATACGCAGTATTTT
.	TRBV5-1	few	TRBJ1-1	CASSFDGSTEAFF	TGCGCCAGCAGCTTCGACGGCAGCACTGAAGCTTTCTTT
TRBD1	TRBV7-6	few	TRBJ2-4	CASSPGTGYAKNIQYF	TGTGCCAGCAGCCCCGGGACAGGGTACGCTAAAAACATTCAGTACTTC
.	TRBV7-2	.	TRBJ2-6	CASSLALSGVSGANVLTF	TGTGCCAGCAGCTTAGCATTATCCGGGGTCTCTGGGGCCAACGTCCTGACTTTC
.	TRBV12-3/TRBV12-4	few	TRBJ2-2	CASSLFAGTKPGELFF	TGTGCCAGCAGTTTATTTGCAGGGACGAAGCCCGGGGAGCTGTTTTTT
.	TRBV9	many	TRBJ2-3	CASSPPFSTDTQYF	TGTGCCAGCAGCCCCCCGTTTAGCACAGATACGCAGTATTTT
TRBD1	TRBV11-2	.	TRBJ1-2	CASSPGDRTANYGYTF	TGTGCCAGCAGCCCGGGGGACAGGACCGCTAACTATGGCTACACCTTC
.	TRBV6-5	few	TRBJ2-2	CASSYSWDTTLNTGELFF	TGTGCCAGCAGTTACTCGTGGGATACTACCTTGAATACCGGGGAGCTGTTTTTT
TRBD2	TRBV7-2	few	TRBJ2-7	CASTRDYYEQYF	TGTGCCAGCACCCGGGACTACTACGAGCAGTACTTC
.	TRBV7-8	many	TRBJ1-5	CASSPHRTGRSNQPQHF	TGTGCCAGCAGTCCTCATCGGACGGGCCGAAGCAATCAGCCCCAGCATTTT
.	TRBV12-3/TRBV12-4	few	TRBJ1-6	CASSFNEGSPLHF	TGTGCCAGCAGTTTTAACGAAGGCTCACCCCTCCACTTT
.	TRBV28	.	TRBJ2-1	CASNRMNEQFF	TGTGCCAGCAACCGAATGAATGAGCAGTTCTTC
.	TRBV18	.	TRBJ1-6	CASSLNVEGSPLHF	TGTGCCAGCTCACTGAACGTCGAGGGTTCACCCCTCCACTTT
TRBD1	TRBV6-2/TRBV6-3	many	TRBJ2-1	CASSYSIRTGAYNEQFF	TGTGCCAGCAGTTACTCGATTCGGACAGGGGCCTACAATGAGCAGTTCTTC
.	TRBV20-1	few	TRBJ2-5	CSATNQETQYF	TGCAGTGCTACTAACCAAGAGACCCAGTACTTC
.	TRBV29-1	few	TRBJ2-5	CSGKGPQETQYF	TGCAGCGGTAAAGGCCCCCAAGAGACCCAGTACTTC
TRBD2	TRBV11-1	few	TRBJ2-7	CASSLGGSYYEQYF	TGTGCCAGCAGCTTAGGCGGGAGCTATTACGAGCAGTACTTC
.	TRBV9	.	TRBJ1-2	CASSAPERGNYGYTF	TGTGCCAGCAGCGCCCCGGAAAGGGGCAACTATGGCTACACCTTC
TRBD2	TRBV10-3	many	TRBJ2-1	CATRTSGSGVSEQFF	TGTGCCACGAGAACTAGCGGGAGCGGAGTCAGTGAGCAGTTCTTC
.	TRBV3-1	few	TRBJ1-2	CASSQDQRGTGYTF	TGTGCCAGCAGCCAAGATCAAAGGGGAACCGGCTACACCTTC
TRBD2	TRBV2	few	TRBJ2-1	CASSEYGGLANNEQFF	TGTGCCAGCAGTGAATATGGGGGACTAGCGAACAATGAGCAGTTCTTC
.	TRBV7-2	few	TRBJ2-5	CASSRDHIQETQYF	TGTGCCAGCAGCCGGGACCACATCCAAGAGACCCAGTACTTC